The present T cell receptor (beta chain) was sequenced within a study of blood T cell repertoires in COVID-19. Germline assignment: CDR1 PRHDT and CDR2 FYEKMQ (reference sequence). The CDR3 length is 17 residues. Trimming took 0 bases from V and 4 from J, leaving 16 bases between them. The method was immunoSEQ multiplex PCR; TCRdb's version includes in-frame clones alone and lacks a portion of them. The profile shows about 240,000 clones, roughly 85% of them singletons. Participants reported their clinical history, and cohort assignment relied on those reports. Participants in the exposed group had met a COVID-19 case in the 2 weeks before joining the study.

The genes are TRBV13 and TRBJ1-3; a possible D gene is TRBD1 (5 bases). The source is a woman between 35 and 50 years old who had been exposed to COVID-19. Sequencing used PBMCs or T cells enriched from blood (not recorded which). For the CDR3, the DNA is TGTGCCAGCAGCTTAGGATTTTTGGGGGGTGGAGGAAACACCATATATTTT. Its protein product is CASSLGFLGGGGNTIYF. Supplemented by reference TRBV13 and TRBJ1-3, the full variable domain reads AAGVIQSPRHLIKEKRETATLKCYPIPRHDTVYWYQQGPGQDPQFLISFYEKMQSDKGSIPDRFSAQQFSDYHSELNMSSLELGDSALYFCASSLGFLGGGGNTIYFGEGSWLTVV.